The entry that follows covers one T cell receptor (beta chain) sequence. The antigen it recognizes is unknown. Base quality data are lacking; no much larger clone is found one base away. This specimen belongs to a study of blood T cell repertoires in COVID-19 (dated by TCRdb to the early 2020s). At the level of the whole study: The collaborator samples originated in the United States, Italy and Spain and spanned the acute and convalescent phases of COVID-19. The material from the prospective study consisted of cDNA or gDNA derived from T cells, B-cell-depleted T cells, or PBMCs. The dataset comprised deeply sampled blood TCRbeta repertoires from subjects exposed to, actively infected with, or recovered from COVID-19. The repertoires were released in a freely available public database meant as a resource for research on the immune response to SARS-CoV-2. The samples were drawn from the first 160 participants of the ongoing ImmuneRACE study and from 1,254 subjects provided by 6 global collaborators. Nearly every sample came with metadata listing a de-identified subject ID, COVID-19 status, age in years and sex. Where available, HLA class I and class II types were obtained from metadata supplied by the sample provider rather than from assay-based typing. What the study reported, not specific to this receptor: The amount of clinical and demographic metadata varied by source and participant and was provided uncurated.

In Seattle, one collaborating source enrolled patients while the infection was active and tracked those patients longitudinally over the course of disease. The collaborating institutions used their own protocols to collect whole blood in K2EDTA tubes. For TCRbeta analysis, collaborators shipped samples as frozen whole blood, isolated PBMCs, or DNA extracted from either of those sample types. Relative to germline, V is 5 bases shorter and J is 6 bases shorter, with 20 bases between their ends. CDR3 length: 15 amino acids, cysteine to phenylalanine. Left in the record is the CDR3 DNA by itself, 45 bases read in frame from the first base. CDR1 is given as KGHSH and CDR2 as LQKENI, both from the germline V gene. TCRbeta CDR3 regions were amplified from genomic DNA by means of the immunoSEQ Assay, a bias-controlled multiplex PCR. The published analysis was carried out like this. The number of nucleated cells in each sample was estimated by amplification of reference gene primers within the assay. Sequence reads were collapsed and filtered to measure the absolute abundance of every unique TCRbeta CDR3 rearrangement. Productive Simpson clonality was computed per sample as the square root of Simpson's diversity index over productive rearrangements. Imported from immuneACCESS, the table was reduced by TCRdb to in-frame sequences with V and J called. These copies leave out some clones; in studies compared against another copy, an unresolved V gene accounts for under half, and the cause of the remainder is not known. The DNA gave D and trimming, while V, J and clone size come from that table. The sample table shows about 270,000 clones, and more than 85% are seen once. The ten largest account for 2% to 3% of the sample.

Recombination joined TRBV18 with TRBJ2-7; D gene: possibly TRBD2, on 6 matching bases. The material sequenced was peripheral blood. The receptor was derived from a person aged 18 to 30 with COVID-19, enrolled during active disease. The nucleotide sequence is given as TGTGCCAGCTCAACGGGGACTGTTACACTACGCGAGCAGTACTTC. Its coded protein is CASSTGTVTLREQYF.